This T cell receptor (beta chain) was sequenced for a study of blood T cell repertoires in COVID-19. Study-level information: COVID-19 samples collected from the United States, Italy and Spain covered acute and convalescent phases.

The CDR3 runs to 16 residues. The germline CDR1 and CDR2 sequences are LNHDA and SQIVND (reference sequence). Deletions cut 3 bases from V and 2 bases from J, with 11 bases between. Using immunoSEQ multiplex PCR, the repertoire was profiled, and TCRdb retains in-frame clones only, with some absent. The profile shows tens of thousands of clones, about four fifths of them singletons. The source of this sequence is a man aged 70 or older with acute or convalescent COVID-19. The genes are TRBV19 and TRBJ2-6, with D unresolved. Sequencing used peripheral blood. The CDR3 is CASSIPKSPGANVLTF. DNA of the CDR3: TGTGCCAGTAGTATCCCAAAGAGTCCTGGGGCCAACGTCCTGACTTTC. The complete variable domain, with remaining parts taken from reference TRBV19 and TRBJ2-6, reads DGGITQSPKYLFRKEGQNVTLSCEQNLNHDAMYWYRQDPGQGLRLIYYSQIVNDFQKGDIAEGYSVSREKKESFPLTVTSAQKNPTAFYLCASSIPKSPGANVLTFGAGSRLTVL.